This TCR beta chain emerged from a study of a mutant IDH1 vaccine in newly diagnosed glioma. Whole-study context: First vaccine doses came 4-6 weeks after radiotherapy alone, or with temozolomide cycles.

Clones were sequenced by immunoSEQ multiplex PCR, and TCRdb holds only the in-frame ones, with some missing. The sample records tens of thousands of clones, roughly three quarters being singletons. The time point denotes: week 11, during vaccination. Each vaccine dose was 300 ug of mutant IDH1 20-mer peptide, with topical imiquimod. Germline V gene lookup returns CDR1 SGHRS and CDR2 YFSETQ. The CDR3 is 16 amino acids. The V end lost 0 bases, the J end lost 10 bases, and 19 bases lay between the germline ends. Comment on this clone: Its cognate antigen is unknown.

The TCR was taken from a man younger than 35 with glioma. Some clones in this sample may be carry-over from other donors' samples. The chain has TRBV5-1 and TRBJ1-4; D is unresolved. The specimen was peripheral blood mononuclear cells (PBMCs), collected from a glioma patient whose treatment included an IDH1 peptide vaccine. The CDR3 protein is CASSLAAAGRGAKLFF. CDR3 DNA sequence: TGCGCCAGCAGCTTGGCAGCCGCGGGGAGAGGAGCAAAACTGTTTTTT.